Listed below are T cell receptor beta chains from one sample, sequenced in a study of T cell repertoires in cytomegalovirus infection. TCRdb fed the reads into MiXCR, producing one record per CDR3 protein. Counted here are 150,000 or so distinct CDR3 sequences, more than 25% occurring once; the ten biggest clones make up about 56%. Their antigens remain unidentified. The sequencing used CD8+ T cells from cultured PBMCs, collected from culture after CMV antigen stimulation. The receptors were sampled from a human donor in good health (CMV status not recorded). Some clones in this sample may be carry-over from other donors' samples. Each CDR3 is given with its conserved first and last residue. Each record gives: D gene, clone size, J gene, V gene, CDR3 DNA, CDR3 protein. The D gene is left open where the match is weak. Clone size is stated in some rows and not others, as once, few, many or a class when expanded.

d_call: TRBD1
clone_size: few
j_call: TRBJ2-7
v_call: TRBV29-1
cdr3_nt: TGCAGCGTTGGGGACAGGGTCTACGAGCAGTACTTC
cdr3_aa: CSVGDRVYEQYF

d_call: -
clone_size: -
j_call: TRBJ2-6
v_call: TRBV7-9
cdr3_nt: TGTGCCAGCAGCTTCCCCACTGGGGCCAACGTCCTGACTTTC
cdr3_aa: CASSFPTGANVLTF

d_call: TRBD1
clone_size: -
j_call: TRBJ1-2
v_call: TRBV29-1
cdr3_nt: TGCAGCGTTGAAGATAGGGACAGGTTCTATGGCTACACCTTC
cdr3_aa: CSVEDRDRFYGYTF

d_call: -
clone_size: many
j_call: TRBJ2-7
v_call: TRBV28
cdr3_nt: TGTGCCAGCAGTTTACCTTCCTCACTACTTGGGGGCGAGCAGTACTTC
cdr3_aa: CASSLPSSLLGGEQYF

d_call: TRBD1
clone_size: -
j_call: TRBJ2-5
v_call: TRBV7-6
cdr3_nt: TGTGCCAGCAGCTTTAGGACAGGGGGTCGGGAGACCCAGTACTTC
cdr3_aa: CASSFRTGGRETQYF

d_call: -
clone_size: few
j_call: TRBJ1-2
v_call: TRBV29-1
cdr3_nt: TGCAGCGTTGGCACCTTGGACAGCCGCGACTATGGCTACACCTTC
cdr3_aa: CSVGTLDSRDYGYTF

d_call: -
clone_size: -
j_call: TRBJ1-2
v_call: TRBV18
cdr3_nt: TGTGCCAGCTCACCACCGACCGACTATGGCTACACCTTC
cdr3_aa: CASSPPTDYGYTF

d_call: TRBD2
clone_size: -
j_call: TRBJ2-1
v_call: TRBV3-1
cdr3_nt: TGTGCCAGCAGCCTGGGACTAGCGGGGGCCCCAGGAGAGCAGTTCTTC
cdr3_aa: CASSLGLAGAPGEQFF

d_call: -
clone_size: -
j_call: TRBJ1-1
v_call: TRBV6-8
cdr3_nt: TGTGCCAGCAGTCTACAGGGCCACACTGAAGCTTTCTTT
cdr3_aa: CASSLQGHTEAFF

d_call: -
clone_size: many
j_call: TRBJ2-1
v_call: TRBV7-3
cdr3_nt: TGTGCCAGCAGCTTAACAACGGGGGACAATGAGCAGTTCTTC
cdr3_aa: CASSLTTGDNEQFF

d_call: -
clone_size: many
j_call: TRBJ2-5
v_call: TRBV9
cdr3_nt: TGTGCCAGCAGCTTACAGGGAGGATTCCACCAAGAGACCCAGTACTTC
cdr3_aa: CASSLQGGFHQETQYF

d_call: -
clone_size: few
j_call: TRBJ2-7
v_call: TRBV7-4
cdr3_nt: TGTGCCAGCAGCTTAGCGGGGAGGCCCTACGAGCAGTACTTC
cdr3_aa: CASSLAGRPYEQYF

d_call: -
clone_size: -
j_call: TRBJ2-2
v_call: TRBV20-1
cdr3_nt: TGCAGTGCTAGCCCCCGGGGAGGGGGCTTCACCGGGGAGCTGTTTTTT
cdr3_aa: CSASPRGGGFTGELFF

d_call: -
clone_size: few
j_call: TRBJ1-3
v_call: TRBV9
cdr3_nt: TGTGCCAGCAGTCCTAGCACCGGAGCCGCCGGAAACACCATATATTTT
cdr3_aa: CASSPSTGAAGNTIYF

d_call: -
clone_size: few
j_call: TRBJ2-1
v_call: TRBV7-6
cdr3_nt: TGTGCCAGCAGCTTAGTTTCCGGGACTCCACACTTC
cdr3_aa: CASSLVSGTPHF

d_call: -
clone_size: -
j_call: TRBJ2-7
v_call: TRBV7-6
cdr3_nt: TGTGCCAGCAGCTTCTCGGGGGCCGGGGAGCAGTACTTC
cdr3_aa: CASSFSGAGEQYF

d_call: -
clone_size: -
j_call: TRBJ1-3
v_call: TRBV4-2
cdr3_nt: TGTGCCAGCAGCCAAGATTCAGATCCGGGACCGAAGAACGCTGGAAACACCATATATTTT
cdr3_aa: CASSQDSDPGPKNAGNTIYF

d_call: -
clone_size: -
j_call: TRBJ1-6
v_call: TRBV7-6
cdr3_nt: TGTGCCGTAATCAGGGAGCGGGGTTCACCCCTCCACTTT
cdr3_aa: CAVIRERGSPLHF

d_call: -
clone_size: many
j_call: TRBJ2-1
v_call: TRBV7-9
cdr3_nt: TGTGCCAGCAGGGCCGAGGGCTTTGGCGGGGAGCAGTTCTTC
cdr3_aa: CASRAEGFGGEQFF

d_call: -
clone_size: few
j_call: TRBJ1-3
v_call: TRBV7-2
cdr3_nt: TGTGCCAGCAGCTTAGACAGAGACTCTGGAAACACCATATATTTT
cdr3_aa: CASSLDRDSGNTIYF

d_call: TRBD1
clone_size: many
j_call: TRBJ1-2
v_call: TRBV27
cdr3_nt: TGTGCCAGCAGTTCCGGGACAGGGAGGCACTATGGCTACACCTTC
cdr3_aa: CASSSGTGRHYGYTF

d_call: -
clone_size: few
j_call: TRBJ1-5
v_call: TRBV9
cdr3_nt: TGTGCCAGCAGCTACGGGGGGAGCAATCAGCCCCAGCATTTT
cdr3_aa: CASSYGGSNQPQHF

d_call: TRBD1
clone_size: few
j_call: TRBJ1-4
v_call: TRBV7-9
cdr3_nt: TGTGCCAGCAGCCCCGGCGCCGGAGACAGGGATAATGAAAAACTGTTTTTT
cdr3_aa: CASSPGAGDRDNEKLFF

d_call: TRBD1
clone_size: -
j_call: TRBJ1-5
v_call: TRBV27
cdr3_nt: TGTGCCAGCAGTGAGACAGGGGAAGGAGTTCAGCCCCAGCATTTT
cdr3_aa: CASSETGEGVQPQHF

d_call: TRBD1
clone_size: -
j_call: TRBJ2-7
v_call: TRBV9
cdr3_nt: TGTGCCAGCAGCCCACAGGGGGTTCCACCTTACGAGCAGTACTTC
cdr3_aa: CASSPQGVPPYEQYF

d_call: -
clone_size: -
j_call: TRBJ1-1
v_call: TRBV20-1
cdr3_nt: TGCAGTGCTGTACAGGGCGACACTGAAGCTTTCTTT
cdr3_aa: CSAVQGDTEAFF

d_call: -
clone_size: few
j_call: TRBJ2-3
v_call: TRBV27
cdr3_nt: TGTGCCAGCAGATATACAGGGAGACCAGATACGCAGTATTTT
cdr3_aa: CASRYTGRPDTQYF

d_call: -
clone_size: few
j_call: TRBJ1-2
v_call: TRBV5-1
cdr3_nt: TGCGCCAGCAGCTTGGTGCTTATCAAAATCACAGGTTTAGGGGATGGCTACACCTTC
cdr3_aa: CASSLVLIKITGLGDGYTF

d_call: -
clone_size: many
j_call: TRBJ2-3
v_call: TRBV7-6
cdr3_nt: TGTGCCAGCAGGAAAGGGTGGGACTCCACAGATACGCAGTATTTT
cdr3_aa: CASRKGWDSTDTQYF

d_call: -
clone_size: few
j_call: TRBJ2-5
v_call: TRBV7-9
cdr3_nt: TGTGCCAGCAGCCAGAGTGGGGGGCGAGAGACCCAGTACTTC
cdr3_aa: CASSQSGGRETQYF

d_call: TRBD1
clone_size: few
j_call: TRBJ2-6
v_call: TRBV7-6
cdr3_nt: TGTGCCAGCAGCTCCCGACAGGGGCCTATCTCTGGGGCCAACGTCCTGACTTTC
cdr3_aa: CASSSRQGPISGANVLTF

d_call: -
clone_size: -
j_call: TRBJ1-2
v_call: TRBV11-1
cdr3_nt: TGTGCCAGCAGCTTATACACAGGACTTAACTATGGCTACACCTTC
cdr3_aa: CASSLYTGLNYGYTF

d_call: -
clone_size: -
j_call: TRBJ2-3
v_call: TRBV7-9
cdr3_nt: TGTGCCAGCAGCCAGATGGTTAGCACAGATACGCAGTATTTT
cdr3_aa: CASSQMVSTDTQYF

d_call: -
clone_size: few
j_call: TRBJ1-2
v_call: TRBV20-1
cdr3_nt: TGCAGTGCTAGAAGCCCTACCCGGGCGGACTATGGCTACACCTTC
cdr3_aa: CSARSPTRADYGYTF

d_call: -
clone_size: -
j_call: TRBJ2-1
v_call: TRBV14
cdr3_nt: TGTGCCAGCAGCCAGCTGAATGAGCAGTTCTTC
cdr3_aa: CASSQLNEQFF

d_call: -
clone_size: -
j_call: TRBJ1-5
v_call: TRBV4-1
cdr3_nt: TGCGCCAGCAGCCAAGATCAATGGGGGGGCAATCAGCCCCAGCATTTT
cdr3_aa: CASSQDQWGGNQPQHF

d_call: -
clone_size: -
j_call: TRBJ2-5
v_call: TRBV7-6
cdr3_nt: TGTGCCAGCAGCCCCTTCCCCCCAGCGTTCCAAGAGACCCAGTACTTC
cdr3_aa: CASSPFPPAFQETQYF

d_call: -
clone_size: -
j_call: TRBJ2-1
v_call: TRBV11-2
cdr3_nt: TGTGCCAGCAGCTTAGGGCCCAATGAGCAGTTATTC
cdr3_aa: CASSLGPNEQLF

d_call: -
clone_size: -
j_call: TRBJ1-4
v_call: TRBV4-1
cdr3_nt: TGCGCCAGCAGCCCGACGGGCCTACCAGGGGAAAAACTGTTTTTT
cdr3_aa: CASSPTGLPGEKLFF

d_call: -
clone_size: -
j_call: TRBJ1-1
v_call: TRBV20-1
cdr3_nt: TGCAGTGCCTGGCCAATTGAAGCTTTCTTT
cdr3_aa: CSAWPIEAFF

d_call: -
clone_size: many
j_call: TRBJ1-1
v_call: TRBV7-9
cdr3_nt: TGTGCCAGCAGCGATACGGTCACCTTTACTGAAGCTTTCTTT
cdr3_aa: CASSDTVTFTEAFF

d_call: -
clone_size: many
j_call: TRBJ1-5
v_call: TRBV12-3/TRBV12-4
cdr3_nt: TGTGCCAGCAGGCTCTCGGCAAGTGGGCAGCCCCAGCATTTT
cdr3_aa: CASRLSASGQPQHF